The 8 T cell receptor beta chains below all came from one sample that was sequenced in a study of T cells in localized non-small cell lung cancer. Clones were read by immunoSEQ multiplex PCR, and TCRdb kept only the in-frame ones, dropping some. The data show about 72,000 clones, roughly 86% seen once. The material sequenced was peripheral blood, taken before any cancer treatment. Source of these receptors: a female donor older than 55 with stage I lung adenocarcinoma.

This clone was seen only once. The chain is built from TRBV18 and TRBJ2-1; 13 nucleotides match TRBD2. CDR1 and CDR2 from the germline V gene are KGHSH and LQKENI. V shed 3 bases, J shed 8 bases, and the junction held 7 bases outside the gene matches. The length of the CDR3 is 16 residues. The CDR3 bases are TGTGCCAGCTCACCCCGGACTAGCGGGAGTGTAGATGAGCAGTTCTTC. Its translation: CASSPRTSGSVDEQFF.

The DNA for the CDR3 is TGCGCCAGCAGTCGGGAGGGATTTGGAAACACCATATATTTT. It encodes CASSREGFGNTIYF. The J gene is TRBJ1-3, the V gene TRBV5-1, with D uncertain. Germline loops: CDR1 SGHRS, CDR2 YFSETQ. V was pared by 5 bases and J by 3 bases, with 12 bases between. The CDR3 has 14 residues.

V gene TRBV6-1 combines with J gene TRBJ2-1, with TRBD2 identical over 7 bases. The length of the CDR3 is 14 residues. Germline assignment: CDR1 MNHNS and CDR2 SASEGT. Trimming at V came to 4 bases and at J to 8 bases, leaving 8 bases not matched to a gene. The CDR3 DNA reads TGTGCCAGCAGTGTTGGCGGGAGTGTCCATGAGCAGTTCTTC. Protein product: CASSVGGSVHEQFF.

This chain joins TRBV30 and TRBJ2-7; 12 nucleotides align to TRBD2. The CDR3 has 14 amino acids. Germline values: CDR1 GTSNPN, CDR2 SVGIG (reference sequence). V gave up 3 bases and J gave up 7 bases; unmatched junction bases: 7. The CDR3 sequence is CAWSIGLAGSEQYF. The CDR3 DNA follows: TGTGCCTGGAGCATAGGACTAGCGGGGTCGGAGCAGTACTTC. Variable domain in full (rest from reference TRBV30 and TRBJ2-7): SQTIHQWPATLVQPVGSPLSLECTVEGTSNPNLYWYRQAAGRGLQLLFYSVGIGQISSEVPQNLSASRPQDRQFILSSKKLLLSDSGFYLCAWSIGLAGSEQYFGPGTRLTVT.

On this clone: A junction boundary mismatches the germline segment, possibly from a read error. The chain combines TRBV7-7 with TRBJ2-3; 8 positions agree with TRBD2. Germline V CDR1 and CDR2: SSHAT, FNYEAQ (reference sequence). CDR3 length: 15 amino acids. The CDR3 nucleotides are TGTGCTAGCAGCTTAGCGGGGAGTAGCTCAGATACGCAGTATTTT. It codes for CASSLAGSSSDTQYF.

This chain joins TRBV7-2 and TRBJ2-1; 9 bases map to TRBD2. Germline V gene lookup returns CDR1 SGHTA and CDR2 FQGNSA. V gave up 5 bases and J gave up 9 bases; unmatched junction bases: 17. This CDR3 region has 17 residues. The CDR3 region is CASSQEAREGPRGEQFF. DNA of the CDR3: TGTGCCAGCAGCCAAGAAGCGCGGGAGGGCCCGAGAGGTGAGCAGTTCTTC. The complete variable domain, with remaining parts taken from reference TRBV7-2 and TRBJ2-1, reads GAGVSQSPSNKVTEKGKDVELRCDPISGHTALYWYRQSLGQGLEFLIYFQGNSAPDKSGLPSDRFSAERTGGSVSTLTIQRTQQEDSAVYLCASSQEAREGPRGEQFFGPGTRLTVL.

As to this clone: Germline is not matched at one junction end, which may reflect a read error. The gene calls are TRBV7-6 and TRBJ2-7; TRBD2 might be the D (7 bases). CDR1 and CDR2 from the germline V gene are SGHVS and FNYEAQ. There are 15 residues in the CDR3. The CDR3 bases are TGCGCAGACGGGGAGGGGGGCCCGGAGTGTGACGAGCAGTACTTC. Residues: CADGEGGPECDEQYF.

The chain combines TRBV19 with TRBJ1-5, with TRBD1 matching 7 bases. This CDR3 comprises 14 residues. In germline, CDR1 is LNHDA, CDR2 SQIVND (reference sequence). The V segment lost 1 base and the J segment 6 bases; nucleotides outside the gene matches: 3. CDR3 DNA sequence: TGTGCCAGTAGTATAGCAGGGGGTGGTCAGCCCCAGCATTTT. Protein sequence: CASSIAGGGQPQHF.